This T cell receptor (beta chain) appears in the sequencing data of a study of identifying expanded T cells in peripheral blood. Overall study results and limits: Across healthy donors, higher total template counts meant significantly greater approximately 2-week count variance. Over around two and four weeks, about 15 and 19 clones changed, versus 1.2 between replicates.

Libraries were prepared by immunoSEQ multiplex PCR; TCRdb keeps only in-frame clonotypes and omits some of them. The sample carries approximately 79,000 clones, roughly 90% recorded once. This clone showed up just once. Antigen specificity is unknown. No infections or other immune events were documented during collection. From germline, CDR1 is MNHNS and CDR2 SASEGT. The CDR3 extends over 14 amino acids. V lost 2 bases and J 4 bases, leaving 11 bases between the germline ends. V is TRBV6-1 and J is TRBJ2-5; no reliable D call. Sequences were obtained from blood. This clonotype was obtained from a person aged 18-70 years in good health. In DNA form, the CDR3 reads TGTGCCAGCAGTGAATTGAACGGCGGAGAGACCCAGTACTTC. Amino acids: CASSELNGGETQYF.